These T cell receptor beta chains were read from a single sample in a study of blood T cell repertoires in COVID-19. The assay was immunoSEQ multiplex PCR, and TCRdb's table has in-frame clones only and misses some. Of about 190,000 clones listed, 65% to 85% are singletons. The source material was peripheral blood. The source of these receptors is a man between 60 and 70 years old with active or convalescent COVID-19. The CDR3 runs from the conserved cysteine through the conserved F or W. A D gene is named only where the DNA matches it firmly. Size tells how often a clone was seen (once, few, many) or the class of an expanded clone, and some rows leave it out.

cdr3_aa cdr3_nt clone_size v_call d_call j_call
CASRERERYEQYF TGCGCCAGCAGGGAGCGGGAGCGGTACGAGCAGTACTTC NA TRBV5-1 TRBD2 TRBJ2-7
CSVAALDGTGELFF TGCAGCGTGGCAGCGCTAGACGGGACCGGGGAGCTGTTTTTT NA TRBV29-1 NA TRBJ2-2
CASSFTGISYGYTF TGTGCCAGCAGCTTCACAGGGATTTCCTATGGCTACACCTTC NA TRBV7-2 NA TRBJ1-2
CASSETGGYSYNEQFF TGTGCCAGCAGCGAGACCGGCGGGTACTCCTACAATGAGCAGTTCTTC NA TRBV9 NA TRBJ2-1
CSVVWPGGGNQPQHF TGCAGCGTTGTCTGGCCAGGGGGAGGCAATCAGCCCCAGCATTTT NA TRBV29-1 TRBD1 TRBJ1-5
CSVEKTGVNTEAFF TGCAGCGTTGAGAAGACAGGGGTGAACACTGAAGCTTTCTTT NA TRBV29-1 TRBD1 TRBJ1-1
CASSATGTSGSTDTQYF TGTGCCAGCAGCGCTACCGGGACTAGCGGGTCCACAGATACGCAGTATTTT NA TRBV9 TRBD2 TRBJ2-3
CASSLSGHNEQFF TGTGCCAGCAGCTTATCCGGACATAATGAGCAGTTCTTC many TRBV7-7 NA TRBJ2-1
CASSYSGTPDTQYF TGTGCCAGCAGCTACAGCGGCACGCCAGATACGCAGTATTTT NA TRBV7-2 NA TRBJ2-3
CASSLNALSGNTGELFF TGTGCCAGCAGCTTAAACGCTCTGAGCGGTAACACCGGGGAGCTGTTTTTT NA TRBV7-3 NA TRBJ2-2
CSVAGANLSGNTIYF TGCAGCGTTGCGGGAGCGAACCTCTCTGGAAACACCATATATTTT NA TRBV29-1 NA TRBJ1-3
CASSPGQGSSYNSPLHF TGCGCCAGCAGCCCTGGACAGGGGAGCTCCTATAATTCACCCCTCCACTTT NA TRBV4-3 TRBD1 TRBJ1-6
CASSGASAGEKLFF TGCGCCAGCAGCGGCGCCAGCGCTGGTGAAAAACTGTTTTTT few TRBV5-1 NA TRBJ1-4
CASRGGVINEKLFF TGTGCCAGCAGGGGGGGGGTGATTAATGAAAAACTGTTTTTT few TRBV2 NA TRBJ1-4
CASSPRAADTEAFF TGTGCCAGCTCACCCCGGGCAGCGGACACTGAAGCTTTCTTT NA TRBV18 NA TRBJ1-1
CASSLVGRVGEQYF TGTGCCAGCAGCTTAGTGGGCAGGGTGGGCGAGCAGTACTTC NA TRBV11-2 NA TRBJ2-7
CASSSDWSASPLHF TGTGCCAGCAGTTCGGACTGGTCGGCTTCACCCCTCCACTTT NA TRBV6-5 NA TRBJ1-6
CASTLDIGASYGYTF TGCGCCAGCACATTGGACATAGGAGCTTCCTATGGCTACACCTTC NA TRBV23-1 NA TRBJ1-2
CASSLRDQAYF TGTGCCAGCAGCCTCCGAGACCAGGCATACTTC NA TRBV28 NA TRBJ2-5
CASDITGLETQYF TGTGCCAGCGATATAACAGGGCTGGAGACCCAGTACTTC NA TRBV2 NA TRBJ2-5
CASSRTRYNEQFF TGTGCCAGTAGCCGCACCAGGTACAATGAGCAGTTCTTC NA TRBV19 NA TRBJ2-1
CASSPEEGWGRAFF TGTGCCAGCAGCCCAGAAGAGGGATGGGGTAGAGCTTTCTTT NA TRBV5-4 NA TRBJ1-1
CASSLRSVSLYF TGTGCCAGCAGCTTACGTAGCGTGTCCCTATATTTT NA TRBV13 NA TRBJ1-3
CASSQEGGNEKLFF TGCGCCAGCAGCCAAGAGGGCGGGAATGAAAAACTGTTTTTT NA TRBV4-1 NA TRBJ1-4
CASTGGLVSQPQHF TGTGCCAGCACCGGGGGGTTGGTAAGTCAGCCCCAGCATTTT NA TRBV6-6 NA TRBJ1-5
CASSVEQGNSPLHF TGTGCCAGCAGCGTAGAACAGGGAAATTCACCCCTCCACTTT NA TRBV9 NA TRBJ1-6
CASSRWTGGINEQFF TGTGCCAGTAGTAGGTGGACAGGGGGAATCAATGAGCAGTTCTTC once TRBV19 TRBD1 TRBJ2-1
CASSPVPVRSGNTIYF TGTGCCAGCAGCCCCGTCCCGGTCCGCTCTGGAAACACCATATATTTT NA TRBV7-8 NA TRBJ1-3
CAWGGSGSTDTQYF TGTGCCTGGGGGGGGAGTGGTAGCACAGATACGCAGTATTTT NA TRBV30 NA TRBJ2-3
CASSPNRLAGATGELFF TGTGCCAGCAGCCCGAACCGACTAGCGGGAGCCACCGGGGAGCTGTTTTTT NA TRBV7-7 TRBD2 TRBJ2-2
CASSQRQGVGPQHF TGTGCCAGCAGCCAGAGACAGGGTGTAGGTCCCCAGCATTTT NA TRBV6-4 TRBD1 TRBJ1-5
CASSWSSGEQFF TGTGCCAGCAGCTGGAGCAGCGGTGAGCAGTTCTTC NA TRBV5-6 NA TRBJ2-1
CASSSNSGNTIYF TGTGCCAGCAGCTCCAACTCAGGAAACACCATATATTTT NA TRBV7-3 NA TRBJ1-3
CAISASRESAGSPLHF TGTGCCATCAGTGCGAGCAGGGAATCAGCGGGTTCACCCCTCCACTTT NA TRBV10-3 NA TRBJ1-6
CASSLAGAGGGREQFF TGCGCCAGCAGCTTGGCAGGGGCGGGAGGAGGTCGTGAGCAGTTCTTC NA TRBV5-1 TRBD2 TRBJ2-1
CASRYEGNTGELFF TGTGCCAGCAGATACGAGGGGAACACCGGGGAGCTGTTTTTT NA TRBV7-9 NA TRBJ2-2
CASSWAAGLAGVDTQYF TGTGCCAGCAGCTGGGCTGCAGGACTAGCGGGAGTAGATACGCAGTATTTT NA TRBV5-6 TRBD2 TRBJ2-3
CASSYRLAGGADTQYF TGTGCCAGCAGTTACAGACTAGCGGGAGGGGCAGATACGCAGTATTTT NA TRBV6-2/TRBV6-3 TRBD2 TRBJ2-3
CASSSGLAGGNTGELFF TGTGCCAGCAGCTCGGGACTAGCGGGAGGGAACACCGGGGAGCTGTTTTTT once TRBV28 TRBD2 TRBJ2-2
CASSLRAGGSEQFF TGTGCCAGCAGCTTAAGGGCAGGGGGCAGTGAGCAGTTCTTC NA TRBV7-7 TRBD1 TRBJ2-1
CASSIGTSGRGEYQETQYF TGTGCCAGCAGCATTGGGACTAGCGGGAGGGGGGAGTACCAAGAGACCCAGTACTTC NA TRBV21-1 NA TRBJ2-5
CASSGDLAGVGNEQFF TGTGCCAGCAGTGGGGACCTAGCGGGAGTAGGTAATGAGCAGTTCTTC NA TRBV28 TRBD2 TRBJ2-1
CAISESKGARADTQYF TGTGCCATCAGTGAGTCAAAGGGGGCTCGGGCAGATACGCAGTATTTT NA TRBV10-3 TRBD1 TRBJ2-3
CASRFLGLADNEQFF TGTGCCAGCAGATTTCTGGGACTAGCGGACAATGAGCAGTTCTTC NA TRBV7-9 TRBD2 TRBJ2-1
CASSEATGIGGWEKLFF TGTGCCAGCAGTGAAGCAACCGGTATCGGTGGTTGGGAAAAACTGTTTTTT NA TRBV6-1 NA TRBJ1-4
CASSSGTSGSIGELFF TGTGCCAGCAGCTCCGGGACTAGCGGGAGTATCGGGGAGCTGTTTTTT NA TRBV11-2 TRBD2 TRBJ2-2
CASSLLTGTGATGELFF TGTGCCAGTAGTCTCCTCACCGGGACAGGGGCCACCGGGGAGCTGTTTTTT NA TRBV19 TRBD1 TRBJ2-2
CAWSVNRGDQPQHF TGTGCCTGGAGTGTCAATAGGGGCGATCAGCCCCAGCATTTT NA TRBV30 NA TRBJ1-5
CASSPRWTGDYEQYF TGTGCCAGCAGCCCCCGTTGGACAGGGGACTACGAGCAGTACTTC NA TRBV7-2 TRBD1 TRBJ2-7
CASSLVGDEQYF TGTGCCAGCAGCTTAGTAGGGGACGAGCAGTACTTC NA TRBV7-2 NA TRBJ2-7
CASSEQGQETQYF TGTGCCAGCAGTGAGCAGGGCCAAGAGACCCAGTACTTC NA TRBV2 NA TRBJ2-5
CASSATSGRANQETQYF TGTGCCAGCAGCGCGACTAGCGGGAGGGCCAACCAAGAGACCCAGTACTTC NA TRBV7-7 TRBD2 TRBJ2-5